Following are 9 T cell receptor beta chains from one sample sequenced in a study of T cells after yellow fever vaccination. One entry per CDR3 protein results from TCRdb running MiXCR on the 5' RACE reads. This sample has roughly 50,000 distinct CDR3 sequences; roughly 7.5% occur once, and the top ten carry roughly 31%. The starting material was CD8+ T cells sorted from PBMCs, obtained roughly 15 days after the first yellow fever vaccination. These receptors all stem from a man aged 18 to 35 who received the YFV17D yellow fever vaccine.

The V call is TRBV5-5, the J call TRBJ2-7, with 7 bases matching TRBD1. CDR1 is SGHKS, CDR2 YYEKEE, per germline (reference sequence). Losses at the gene ends were 4 bases for V and 7 bases for J; bases not matched to a gene: 8. The CDR3 sequence is 13 residues long. CDR3 coding DNA: TGTGCCAGCAGCCCCCGACAGGGAAGGGAGCAGTACGTC. The encoded protein is CASSPRQGREQYV.

This clonotype was seen ten or more times. The chain is built from TRBV5-6 and TRBJ2-7, with 10 bases aligning to TRBD2. This CDR3 has 18 amino acids. Germline CDR1 and CDR2: SGHDT and YYEEEE. Unmatched junction bases numbered 10, after V lost 0 bases and J lost 1 base. This chain's CDR3 is CASSLARASGGYSYEQYV. CDR3 nucleotides: TGTGCCAGCAGCTTGGCCCGGGCTAGCGGGGGCTATTCCTACGAGCAGTACGTC.

Ten or more counts support this clonotype. The J gene is TRBJ2-5, the V gene TRBV15; 7 bases align to TRBD1. This CDR3 contains 13 residues. Looked up from germline, CDR1 is LNHNV and CDR2 is YYDKDF (reference sequence). J gave up 7 bases and V 5 bases, and 7 bases lay outside the gene matches. CDR3 residues: CATSSDRTGTQYF. DNA of the CDR3: TGTGCCACCAGCTCGGACAGGACAGGGACCCAGTACTTC.

Details on this clonotype: This clone may be a read error of a much larger clone one base away. The chain employs TRBV29-1 and TRBJ2-7; possible D gene TRBD2, 5 bases. The CDR3 loop spans 13 amino acids. Germline V CDR1 and CDR2: SQVTM, ANQGSEA. This CDR3 is CSVETGFPYEQYF. The CDR3 coding sequence is TGCAGCGTTGAAACGGGGTTCCCCTATGAGCAGTACTTC.

This clonotype was seen at least ten times. V gene TRBV5-6 combines with J gene TRBJ2-5; the match to TRBD1 covers 9 bases. After removal of 0 bases from V and 5 bases from J, the junction contained 8 bases not matched to a gene. CDR1 and CDR2 from the germline V gene are SGHDT and YYEEEE. The CDR3 is 16 residues long. CDR3 loop: CASSLVGTGNGETQYF. The CDR3, as DNA: TGTGCCAGCAGCTTGGTCGGGACAGGGAATGGGGAGACCCAGTACTTC.

This clonotype was observed many times. The V call is TRBV7-9, the J call TRBJ1-4, with TRBD1 as a possible D gene (6 bases). The germline V gene encodes CDR1 SEHNR and CDR2 FQNEAQ (reference sequence). The V gene lost 5 bases and the J gene lost 1 base, with 20 bases spanning the gap. CDR3 size: 18 residues. CDR3 DNA: TGTGCCAGCAGCGCGGATAAGGACAGTTGGCAAACTAATGAAAAACTGTTTTTT. Translation: CASSADKDSWQTNEKLFF. The variable domain in full, completed from reference TRBV7-9 and TRBJ1-4, reads DTGVSQNPRHKITKRGQNVTFRCDPISEHNRLYWYRQTLGQGPEFLTYFQNEAQLEKSRLLSDRFSAERPKGSFSTLEIQRTEQGDSAMYLCASSADKDSWQTNEKLFFGSGTQLSVL.

This clonotype was picked up many times. The chain is built from TRBV12-3 or TRBV12-4 and TRBJ2-1; either TRBD1 or TRBD2 may supply D (5 bases each). The CDR3 consists of 15 residues. V was cut by 4 bases and J by 6 bases, with 16 bases left in between. CDR3 loop: CASSSRDRRPNEQFF. The CDR3 DNA reads TGTGCCAGCAGTTCCCGGGACCGCCGCCCCAATGAGCAGTTCTTC.

The sample holds many counts of this clonotype. The chain joins TRBV12-3 or TRBV12-4 to TRBJ1-1; 7 positions agree with TRBD1. This CDR3 region has 13 residues. Unmatched junction bases numbered 5, after V lost 5 bases and J lost 5 bases. The CDR3 DNA sequence: TGTGCCAGCAGTACAGGGGAGGGAACTGAAGCTTTCTTT. Its protein is CASSTGEGTEAFF.

This clonotype was picked up many times. The rearrangement links TRBV4-2 to TRBJ2-5; TRBD1 is a possible D gene (7 bases). The CDR3 is made up of 16 amino acids. The V end was cut by 0 bases, the J end by 5 bases, with 16 bases between. Germline CDR1 is LGHNA and CDR2 is YNFKEQ. The CDR3: CASSQDQGGAGETQYF. The CDR3 nucleotides are TGTGCCAGCAGCCAAGATCAGGGGGGCGCAGGGGAGACCCAGTACTTC.